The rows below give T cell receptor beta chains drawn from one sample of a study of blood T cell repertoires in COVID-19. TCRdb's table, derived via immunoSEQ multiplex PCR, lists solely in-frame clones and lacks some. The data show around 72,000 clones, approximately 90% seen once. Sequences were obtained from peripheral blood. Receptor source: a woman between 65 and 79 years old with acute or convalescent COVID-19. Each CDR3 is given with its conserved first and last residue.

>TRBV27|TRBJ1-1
CASSPLTGGEAFF
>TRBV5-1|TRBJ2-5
CASSLGQKETQYF
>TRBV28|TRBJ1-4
CASRNQGRNEKLFF
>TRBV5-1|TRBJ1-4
CASSPGGSSYEKLFF
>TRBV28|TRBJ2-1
CASSLGTRSEQFF
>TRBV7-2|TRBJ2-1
CASSSGSNEQFF
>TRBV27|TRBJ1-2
CASSSGLGGYTF
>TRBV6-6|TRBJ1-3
CASSYDRGNTIYF
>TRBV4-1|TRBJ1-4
CASSQSGWADSATNEKLFF
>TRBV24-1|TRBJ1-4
CATSVWTGIREKLFF
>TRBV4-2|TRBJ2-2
CASSKTSGEFKAGELFF
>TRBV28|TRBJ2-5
CASSLGGAGGPGETQYF
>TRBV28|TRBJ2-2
CASTPRDRNTGELFF
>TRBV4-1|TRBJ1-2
CASSQAGGTGYGYTF
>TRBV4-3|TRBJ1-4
CASSQEEGTGGEKLFF
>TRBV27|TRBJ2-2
CASSFELAGDRSGELFF